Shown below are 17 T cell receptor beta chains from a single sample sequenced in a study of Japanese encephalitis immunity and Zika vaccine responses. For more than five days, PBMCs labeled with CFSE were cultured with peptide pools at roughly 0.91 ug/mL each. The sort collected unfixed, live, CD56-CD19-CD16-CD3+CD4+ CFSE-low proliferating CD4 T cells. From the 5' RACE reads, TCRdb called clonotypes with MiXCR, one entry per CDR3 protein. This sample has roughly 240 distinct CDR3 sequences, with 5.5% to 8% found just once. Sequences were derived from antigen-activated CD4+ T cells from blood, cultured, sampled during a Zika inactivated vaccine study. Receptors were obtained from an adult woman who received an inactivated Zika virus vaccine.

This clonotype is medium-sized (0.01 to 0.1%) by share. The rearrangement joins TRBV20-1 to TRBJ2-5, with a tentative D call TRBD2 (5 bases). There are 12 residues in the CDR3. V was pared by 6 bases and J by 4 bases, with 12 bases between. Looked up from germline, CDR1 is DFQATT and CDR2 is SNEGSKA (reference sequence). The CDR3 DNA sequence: TGCAGTGCCACCGGGGAACGAGAGACCCAGTACTTC. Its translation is CSATGERETQYF.

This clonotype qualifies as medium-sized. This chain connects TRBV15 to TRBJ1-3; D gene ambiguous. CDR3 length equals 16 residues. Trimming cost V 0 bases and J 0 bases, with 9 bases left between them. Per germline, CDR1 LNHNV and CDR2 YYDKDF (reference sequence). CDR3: CATSRDLADSGNTIYF. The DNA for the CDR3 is TGTGCCACCAGCAGAGATTTGGCAGACTCTGGAAACACCATATATTTT.

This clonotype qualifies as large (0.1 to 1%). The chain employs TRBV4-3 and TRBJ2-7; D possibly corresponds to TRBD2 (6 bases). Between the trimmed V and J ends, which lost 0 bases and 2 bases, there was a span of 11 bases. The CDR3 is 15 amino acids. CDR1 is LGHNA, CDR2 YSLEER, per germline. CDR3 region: CASSQEGQRAYEQYF. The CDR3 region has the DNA TGCGCCAGCAGCCAAGAAGGGCAGCGGGCCTACGAGCAGTACTTC.

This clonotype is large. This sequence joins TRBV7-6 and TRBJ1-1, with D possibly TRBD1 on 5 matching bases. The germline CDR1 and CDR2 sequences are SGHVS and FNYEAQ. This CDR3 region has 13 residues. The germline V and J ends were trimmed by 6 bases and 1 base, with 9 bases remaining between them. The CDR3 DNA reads TGTGCCAGCAGAAAACAGGAGAACACTGAAGCTTTCTTT. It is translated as CASRKQENTEAFF.

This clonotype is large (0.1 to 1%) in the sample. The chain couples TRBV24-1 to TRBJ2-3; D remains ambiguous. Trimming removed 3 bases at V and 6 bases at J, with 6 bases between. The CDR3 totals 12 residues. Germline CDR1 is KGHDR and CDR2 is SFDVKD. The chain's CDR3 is CATSDVRDTQYF. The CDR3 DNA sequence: TGTGCCACCAGTGATGTTAGGGATACGCAGTATTTT.

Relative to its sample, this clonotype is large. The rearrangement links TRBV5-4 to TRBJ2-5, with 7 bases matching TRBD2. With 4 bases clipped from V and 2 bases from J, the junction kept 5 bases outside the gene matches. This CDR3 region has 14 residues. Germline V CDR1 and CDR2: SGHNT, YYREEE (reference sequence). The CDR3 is CASSHGTTQETQYF. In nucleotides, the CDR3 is TGTGCCAGCAGCCACGGGACTACACAAGAGACCCAGTACTTC.

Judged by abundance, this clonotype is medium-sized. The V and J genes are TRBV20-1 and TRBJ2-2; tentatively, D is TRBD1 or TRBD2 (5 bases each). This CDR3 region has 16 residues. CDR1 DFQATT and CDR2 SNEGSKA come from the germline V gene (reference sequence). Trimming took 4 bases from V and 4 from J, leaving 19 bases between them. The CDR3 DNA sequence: TGCAGTGCTACCTCGAGGGGCAGGGTGAGCACCGGGGAGCTGTTTTTT. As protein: CSATSRGRVSTGELFF.

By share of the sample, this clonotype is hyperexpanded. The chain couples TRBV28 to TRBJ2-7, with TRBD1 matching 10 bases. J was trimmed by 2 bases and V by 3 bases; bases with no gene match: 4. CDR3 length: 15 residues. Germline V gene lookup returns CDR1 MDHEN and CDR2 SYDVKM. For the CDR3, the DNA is TGTGCCAGCAGTTTCCCCGGGACAGGGGCCTACGAGCAGTACTTC. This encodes CASSFPGTGAYEQYF.

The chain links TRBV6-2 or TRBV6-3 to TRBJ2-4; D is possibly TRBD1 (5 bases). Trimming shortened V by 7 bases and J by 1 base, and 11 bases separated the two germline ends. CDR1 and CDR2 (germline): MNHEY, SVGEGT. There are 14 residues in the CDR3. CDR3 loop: CASNQGNAKNIQYF. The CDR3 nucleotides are TGTGCCAGCAACCAGGGTAACGCCAAAAACATTCAGTACTTC.

The CDR3 loop is CASSQAGQGKDYGYTF. CDR3 DNA sequence: TGCGCCAGCAGCCAGGCAGGACAGGGTAAGGACTATGGCTACACCTTC. This sequence joins TRBV4-1 and TRBJ1-2; 8 positions match TRBD1. J gave up 3 bases and V 3 bases, and 9 bases lay outside the gene matches. This CDR3 is 16 amino acids long. Germline CDR1 and CDR2: MGHRA and YSYEKL.

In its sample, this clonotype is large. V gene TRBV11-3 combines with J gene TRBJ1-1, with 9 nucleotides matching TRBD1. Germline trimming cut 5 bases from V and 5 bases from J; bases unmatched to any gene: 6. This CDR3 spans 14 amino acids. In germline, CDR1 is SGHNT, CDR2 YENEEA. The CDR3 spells CASSHTGGETEAFF. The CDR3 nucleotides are TGTGCCAGCAGCCATACAGGGGGCGAAACTGAAGCTTTCTTT.

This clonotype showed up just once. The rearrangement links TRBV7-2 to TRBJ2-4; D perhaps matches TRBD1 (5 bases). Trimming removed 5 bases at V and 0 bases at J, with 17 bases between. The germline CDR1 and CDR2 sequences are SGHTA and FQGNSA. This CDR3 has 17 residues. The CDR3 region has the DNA TGTGCCAGCAGCCTGAGGACAAGCAGACTAGCCAAAAACATTCAGTACTTC. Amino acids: CASSLRTSRLAKNIQYF.

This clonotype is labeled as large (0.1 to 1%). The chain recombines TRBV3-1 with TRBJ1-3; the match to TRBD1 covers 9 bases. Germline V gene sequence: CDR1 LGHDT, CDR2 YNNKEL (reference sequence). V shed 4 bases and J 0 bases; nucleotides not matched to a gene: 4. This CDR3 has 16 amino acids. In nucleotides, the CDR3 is TGTGCCAGCAGCCTAACGACAGGGGGCTCTGGAAACACCATATATTTT. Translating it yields CASSLTTGGSGNTIYF.

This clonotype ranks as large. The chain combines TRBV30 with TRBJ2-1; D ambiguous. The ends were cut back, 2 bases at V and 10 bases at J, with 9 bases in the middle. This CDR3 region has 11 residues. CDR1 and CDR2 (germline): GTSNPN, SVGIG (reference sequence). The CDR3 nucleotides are TGTGCCTGGAGTAGCCGGGCAGAGCAGTTCTTC. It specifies CAWSSRAEQFF. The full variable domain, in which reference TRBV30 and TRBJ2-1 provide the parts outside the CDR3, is SQTIHQWPATLVQPVGSPLSLECTVEGTSNPNLYWYRQAAGRGLQLLFYSVGIGQISSEVPQNLSASRPQDRQFILSSKKLLLSDSGFYLCAWSSRAEQFFGPGTRLTVL.

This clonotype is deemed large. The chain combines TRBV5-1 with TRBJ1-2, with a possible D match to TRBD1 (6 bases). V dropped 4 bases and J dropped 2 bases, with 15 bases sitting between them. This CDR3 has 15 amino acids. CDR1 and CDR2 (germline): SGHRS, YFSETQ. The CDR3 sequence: CASSVGGLGNYGYTF. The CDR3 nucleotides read TGCGCCAGCAGCGTAGGGGGGCTCGGGAACTATGGCTACACCTTC. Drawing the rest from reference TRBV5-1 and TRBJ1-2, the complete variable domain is KAGVTQTPRYLIKTRGQQVTLSCSPISGHRSVSWYQQTPGQGLQFLFEYFSETQRNKGNFPGRFSGRQFSNSRSEMNVSTLELGDSALYLCASSVGGLGNYGYTFGSGTRLTVV.

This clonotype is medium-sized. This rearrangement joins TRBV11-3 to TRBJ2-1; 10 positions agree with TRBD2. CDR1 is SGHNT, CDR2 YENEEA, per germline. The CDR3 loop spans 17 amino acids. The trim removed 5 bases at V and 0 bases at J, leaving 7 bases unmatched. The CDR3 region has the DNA TGTGCCAGCAGCAAAGGACTAGCGGTCAGCTCCTACAATGAGCAGTTCTTC. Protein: CASSKGLAVSSYNEQFF.

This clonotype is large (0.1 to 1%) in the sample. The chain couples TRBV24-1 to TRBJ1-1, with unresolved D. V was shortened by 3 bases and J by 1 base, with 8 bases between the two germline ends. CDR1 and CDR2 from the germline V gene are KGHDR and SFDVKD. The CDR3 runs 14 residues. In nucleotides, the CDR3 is TGTGCCACCAGTGATGCCGGATCGAACACTGAAGCTTTCTTT. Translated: CATSDAGSNTEAFF.